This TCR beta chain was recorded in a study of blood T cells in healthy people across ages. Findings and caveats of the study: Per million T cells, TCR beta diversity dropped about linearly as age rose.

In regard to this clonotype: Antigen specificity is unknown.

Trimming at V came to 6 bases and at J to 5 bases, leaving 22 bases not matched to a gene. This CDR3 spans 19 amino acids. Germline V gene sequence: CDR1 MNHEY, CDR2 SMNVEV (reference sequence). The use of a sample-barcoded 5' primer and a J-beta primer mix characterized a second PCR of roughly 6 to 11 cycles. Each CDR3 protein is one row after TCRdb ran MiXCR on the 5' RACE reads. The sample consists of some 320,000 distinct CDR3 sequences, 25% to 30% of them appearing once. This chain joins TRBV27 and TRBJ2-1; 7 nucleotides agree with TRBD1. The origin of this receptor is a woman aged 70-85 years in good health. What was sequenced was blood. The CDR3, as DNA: TGTGCCAGCAGCCTCATCTCCGTAACGGAGGCGACAGGGAACAATGAGCAGTTCTTC. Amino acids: CASSLISVTEATGNNEQFF.